This T cell receptor (delta chain) was recovered during a study of Vδ1+ human thymocytes. The study, taken as a whole, reports: Highly polyclonal TRG and TRD repertoires with Gaussian CDR3 length distributions appeared in thymus. Despite high sort purity, about a fifth of thymic T cell receptor delta sequences were Vdelta2.

This CDR3 has 18 residues. Trimming pared 2 bases from V and 2 bases from J, leaving 21 bases between. Germline V gene data show CDR1 as TSWWSYY and CDR2 as QGS. Thymocytes were sorted as CD3+ TCRVdelta1+ TCRVdelta2- after alphabeta T cell depletion. Extracted RNA was reverse transcribed into cDNA. Pooled V-gene forward primers with one constant-region reverse primer generated the CDR3 amplicons by multiplex PCR. TCRdb re-called the multiplex PCR reads through CATT. Among about 75,000 delta-chain clones listed, 30% to 40% were seen once. As concerns this clone: Antigen: not known.

Specimen: Vdelta1+ gamma-delta thymocytes from the thymus. Subset defined: FACS-sorted CD3+ TCRalphabeta- TCRVdelta1+ TCRVdelta2- thymocytes. The receptor was isolated from a boy less than two years old who had congenital heart surgery. V and J are TRDV1 and TRDJ1; D uncertain. This CDR3 reads CALGEGDGRRCRTDKLIF. The CDR3 DNA reads as TGTGCTCTTGGGGAAGGTGACGGAAGGCGATGTCGAACCGATAAACTCATCTTT.